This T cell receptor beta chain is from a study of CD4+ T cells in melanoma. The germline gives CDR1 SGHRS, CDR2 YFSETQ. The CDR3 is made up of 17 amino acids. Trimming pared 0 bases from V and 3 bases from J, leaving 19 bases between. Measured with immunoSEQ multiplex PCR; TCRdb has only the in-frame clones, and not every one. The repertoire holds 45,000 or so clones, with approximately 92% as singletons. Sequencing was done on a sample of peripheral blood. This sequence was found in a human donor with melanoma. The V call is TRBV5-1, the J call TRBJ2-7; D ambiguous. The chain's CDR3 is CASSLVSSSKFLYEQYF. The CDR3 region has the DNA TGCGCCAGCAGCTTGGTTAGTAGCAGTAAATTCCTCTACGAGCAGTACTTC. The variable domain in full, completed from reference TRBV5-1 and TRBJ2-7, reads KAGVTQTPRYLIKTRGQQVTLSCSPISGHRSVSWYQQTPGQGLQFLFEYFSETQRNKGNFPGRFSGRQFSNSRSEMNVSTLELGDSALYLCASSLVSSSKFLYEQYFGPGTRLTVT.